This TCR beta chain was obtained from a study of monozygotic twins with inflammatory bowel disease. Broader study findings: Reduced clonotype sharing with other individuals was observed in IBD patients relative to healthy twins, especially with disease activity.

CDR3 size: 14 residues. CDR1 is SGHRS, CDR2 YFSETQ, per germline. With respect to this clonotype: As yet, its antigen is unknown.

Each CDR3 protein gets one entry in TCRdb, which reprocessed the 5' RACE reads and gives no DNA. The table counts 140,000 to 150,000 distinct CDR3 sequences; roughly 1.2% lies in the top ten. Sequences were obtained from blood. This TCR derives from a human donor with ulcerative colitis or Crohn's disease, or a healthy co-twin of an affected twin (not recorded which). The chain employs TRBV5-1 and TRBJ1-4; the D gene TCRdb calls, TRBD1, cannot be checked with no DNA. This chain's CDR3 is CASSPQGTGEKLFF. Together with reference TRBV5-1 and TRBJ1-4, the CDR3 gives the full variable domain: KAGVTQTPRYLIKTRGQQVTLSCSPISGHRSVSWYQQTPGQGLQFLFEYFSETQRNKGNFPGRFSGRQFSNSRSEMNVSTLELGDSALYLCASSPQGTGEKLFFGSGTQLSVL.